The 15 T cell receptor beta chains below were found in one sample sequenced in a study of T-cell memory formation after mild COVID-19 (dated by TCRdb to about 2021). To prepare the library, 5' RACE was applied. These reads were obtained on an Illumina NovaSeq 6000. TCRdb cleaned the public reads at Q25 with fastp, built clones with MiXCR and kept in-frame beta chains. Entries that share a CDR3 protein sequence are merged under the most common genes and DNA. Across this sample there are approximately 260,000 distinct CDR3 sequences, with approximately 16% seen only once. Roughly 21% of the sample rests with the top ten. The sequencing input was PBMCs or a T cell subset sorted from them (not recorded which). These receptors were obtained from a man aged 18-30 years who had mild COVID-19 (a few samples of this study predate the infection). The sample titles of this study are shuffled in the database, so cell type and time point are left out; the donor was told from shared clones.

The rearrangement uses TRBV29-1 and TRBJ2-1; a possible D gene is TRBD2 (5 bases). Looked up from germline, CDR1 is SQVTM and CDR2 is ANQGSEA. V was clipped by 1 base and J by 15 bases, with 13 bases between them. This CDR3 comprises 11 residues. DNA of the CDR3: TGCAGCGTTGAAGTTGAGTCTAGCCCGTTCTTC. This sequence encodes CSVEVESSPFF.

A few counts support this clonotype. The chain carries TRBV6-5 and TRBJ2-5; D may match TRBD1 or TRBD2 (6 bases each). The CDR3 extends over 14 amino acids. Germline V CDR1 and CDR2: MNHEY, SVGAGI. The V and J ends lost 2 bases and 5 bases respectively, with 12 bases between them. In nucleotides, the CDR3 is TGTGCCAGCAGTTACGGGGGGCTTCGGGAGACCCAGTACTTC. It codes for CASSYGGLRETQYF.

The chain is built from TRBV4-1 and TRBJ2-3; D is uncertain. This CDR3 region has 17 residues. Germline CDR1 is MGHRA and CDR2 is YSYEKL. The V end lost 0 bases, the J end lost 1 base, and 14 bases lay between the germline ends. The CDR3 DNA is TGCGCCAGCAGCCAAGACGTATTAAGTACAGGCACAGATACGCAGTATTTT. As protein: CASSQDVLSTGTDTQYF.

The J gene is TRBJ1-2, the V gene TRBV11-2, with D possibly matching TRBD1 (5 bases). The germline CDR1 and CDR2 sequences are SGHAT and FQNNGV. The CDR3 has 15 residues. V dropped 5 bases and J dropped 6 bases, with 19 bases sitting between them. The CDR3 nucleotides read TGTGCCAGCAGCCCGCTAAAGGGGCGCCCCGATGGCTACACCTTC. The encoded protein is CASSPLKGRPDGYTF.

Many counts were recorded for this clonotype. The rearrangement joins TRBV5-1 to TRBJ2-3; 9 nucleotides match TRBD2. This CDR3 contains 15 residues. J was trimmed by 5 bases and V by 0 bases; bases with no gene match: 4. CDR1 SGHRS and CDR2 YFSETQ come from the germline V gene. The CDR3 sequence: CASSLGGGDGDTQYF. DNA of the CDR3: TGCGCCAGCAGCTTGGGCGGGGGGGATGGAGATACGCAGTATTTT.

The J gene is TRBJ2-5, the V gene TRBV5-4, with 7 bases identical to TRBD1. The CDR3 consists of 16 residues. Looked up from germline, CDR1 is SGHNT and CDR2 is YYREEE (reference sequence). V trimming: 1 base; J trimming: 2 bases; junction bases outside the gene matches: 8. CDR3 in amino acids: CASSLFGTVPQETQYF. The CDR3 DNA reads as TGTGCCAGCAGCTTGTTCGGGACAGTACCTCAAGAGACCCAGTACTTC.

The chain couples TRBV28 to TRBJ2-1; TRBD2 matches at 10 bases. CDR3 size: 16 residues. Germline CDR1 MDHEN, CDR2 SYDVKM. The V segment lost 3 bases and the J segment 9 bases; nucleotides outside the gene matches: 11. CDR3: CASSFRRSGGAGEQFF. The CDR3 nucleotides are TGTGCCAGCAGTTTCCGCCGGAGCGGGGGGGCGGGTGAGCAGTTCTTC.

This clonotype was counted between two and nine times. The CDR3 spells CASSLQGARGQPQHF. The CDR3 region has the DNA TGTGCCAGCAGTTTACAGGGGGCGCGGGGTCAGCCCCAGCATTTT. This rearrangement joins TRBV7-2 to TRBJ1-5; 9 positions agree with TRBD1. V lost 6 bases, J lost 6 bases, and 9 bases stayed unmatched. Germline V gene data show CDR1 as SGHTA and CDR2 as FQGNSA. The CDR3 is made up of 15 amino acids.

The chain carries TRBV7-8 and TRBJ2-7; 9 nucleotides align to TRBD2. This CDR3 spans 15 amino acids. Trimming at V came to 5 bases and at J to 2 bases, leaving 7 bases not matched to a gene. Germline CDR1 is SGHVS and CDR2 is FQNEAQ. The CDR3 nucleotides are TGTGCCAGCAGCCCAGTCCCTAGCGGGACCTACGAGCAGTACGTC. This sequence encodes CASSPVPSGTYEQYV.

In its sample, this clonotype was seen a few times. The genes are TRBV9 and TRBJ2-7; no reliable D call. The germline gives CDR1 SGDLS, CDR2 YYNGEE. The CDR3 runs 16 residues. With 0 bases removed from V and 1 base from J, the gap between germline ends came to 14 bases. The CDR3: CASSVAEALGSYEQYF. The CDR3, as DNA: TGTGCCAGCAGCGTAGCCGAGGCCCTCGGGTCCTACGAGCAGTACTTC.

In this sample, this clonotype turned up a few times. The chain links TRBV7-8 to TRBJ1-1; 7 bases match TRBD1. V dropped 1 base and J dropped 4; count of bases not matched to a gene: 9. Germline loops: CDR1 SGHVS, CDR2 FQNEAQ. This CDR3 region has 16 residues. The CDR3 DNA is TGTGCCAGCAGCTTAGGAGACAGGGCAGGTAGCACTGAAGCTTTCTTT. It yields the protein CASSLGDRAGSTEAFF.

This clonotype turned up a few times. The V and J genes are TRBV20-1 and TRBJ2-3; D may match TRBD1 or TRBD2 (5 bases each). Trimming removed 6 bases from V and 4 bases from J, with 17 bases in between. The CDR3 runs 14 residues. Germline CDR1 DFQATT, CDR2 SNEGSKA (reference sequence). CDR3 region: CSAIPGRVADTQYF. The CDR3 bases are TGCAGTGCCATTCCGGGACGAGTGGCAGATACGCAGTATTTT.

This clonotype was counted only a few times. The chain joins TRBV5-4 to TRBJ2-5; either TRBD1 or TRBD2 may fit D (5 bases each). CDR3 length equals 14 residues. Germline assignment: CDR1 SGHNT and CDR2 YYREEE (reference sequence). V lost 1 base and J lost 4, with 11 bases in between. The CDR3 sequence: CASSLSGGRETQYF. The CDR3 nucleotides read TGTGCCAGCAGCTTGTCTGGGGGACGAGAGACCCAGTACTTC.

J is TRBJ2-7 and V is TRBV27; D is perhaps TRBD2 (5 bases). Germline CDR1 MNHEY, CDR2 SMNVEV (reference sequence). Trimming cost V 8 bases and J 3 bases, with 8 bases left between them. CDR3 size: 11 residues. CDR3 nucleotides: TGTGCCAGCGCCACTAGCTACGAGCAGTACTTC. This sequence encodes CASATSYEQYF.

This clonotype was detected a few times. The V and J genes are TRBV4-2 and TRBJ2-1; 12 nucleotides line up with TRBD2. The V gene's germline CDR1 is LGHNA and CDR2 YNFKEQ. V lost 8 bases and J lost 8; bases outside the gene matches: 10. The CDR3 runs 15 residues. The CDR3: CASRPSGGAADEQFF. Written as DNA, the CDR3 is TGTGCCAGCCGCCCTAGCGGGGGGGCCGCAGATGAGCAGTTCTTC.